The next 10 T cell receptor beta chains were all read from a single sample in a study of radiotherapy plus CTLA-4 blockade in lung cancer. The table came from immunoSEQ multiplex PCR; TCRdb's copy has only in-frame clones and leaves some out. Of fewer than 85,000 clones in the sample, more than 75% were seen once. The sequenced sample was peripheral blood, obtained from a patient treated with radiotherapy plus ipilimumab. These receptors were taken from a human donor with non-small cell lung cancer who had stable disease on radiotherapy plus ipilimumab.

The chain has TRBV27 and TRBJ2-7, with 11 bases lining up with TRBD2. With 5 bases clipped from V and 2 bases from J, the junction kept 5 bases outside the gene matches. The germline gives CDR1 MNHEY, CDR2 SMNVEV (reference sequence). The CDR3 runs to 15 residues. CDR3 in DNA: TGTGCCAGCAGTCCGCGACTAGCGGGAACCTACGAGCAGTACTTC. Encoded protein: CASSPRLAGTYEQYF.

This clone was seen a few times. This sequence joins TRBV18 and TRBJ2-2; tentatively, D is TRBD1 (6 bases). The V and J ends lost 6 bases and 6 bases respectively, with 17 bases between them. The CDR3 loop spans 15 amino acids. Germline values: CDR1 KGHSH, CDR2 LQKENI. The CDR3 DNA is TGTGCCAGCTCCACCGGCCAGGGGTTACCCGGGGAGCTGTTTTTT. Its protein product is CASSTGQGLPGELFF.

The J gene is TRBJ1-4, the V gene TRBV27; 8 nucleotides agree with TRBD1. The CDR3 length is 15 residues. V lost 6 bases and J lost 7; bases outside the gene matches: 10. Germline assignment: CDR1 MNHEY and CDR2 SMNVEV (reference sequence). The DNA for the CDR3 is TGTGCCAGCAGCGGCCAGGGGGCGCAGAGTGAAAAACTGTTTTTT. It translates to CASSGQGAQSEKLFF.

The chain links TRBV6-1 to TRBJ2-1; no clear D. The V end was cut by 0 bases, the J end by 6 bases, with 12 bases between. CDR1 is MNHNS, CDR2 SASEGT, per germline. The CDR3 spans 15 residues. The CDR3 loop is CASSEASAALNEQFF. In DNA form, the CDR3 reads TGTGCCAGCAGTGAAGCCTCGGCGGCCCTCAATGAGCAGTTCTTC.

The CDR3 bases are TGCGCCAGCAGCCGGGGACCGAGCTATGGCTACACCTTC. Translated, it gives CASSRGPSYGYTF. This chain joins TRBV5-1 and TRBJ1-2, with a weak D call TRBD1 (5 bases). The CDR3 extends over 13 amino acids. V lost 4 bases, J lost 4 bases, and 11 bases lay in between. Germline-derived CDR1 and CDR2 are SGHRS and YFSETQ.

The chain combines TRBV7-7 with TRBJ2-5; a possible D gene is TRBD2 (5 bases). CDR3 length: 15 residues. Trimming cost V 5 bases and J 3 bases, with 16 bases left between them. The germline CDR1 and CDR2 sequences are SSHAT and FNYEAQ (reference sequence). The CDR3 nucleotides read TGTGCCAGCAGCCCCGGCCTTGGAGGCGAAGAGACCCAGTACTTC. Residues: CASSPGLGGEETQYF.

This clone was seen only a few times. CDR3 sequence: CASSEPGTGPHEQYF. CDR3 in DNA: TGTGCCAGCAGTGAACCCGGGACAGGGCCCCACGAGCAGTACTTC. The chain couples TRBV6-1 to TRBJ2-7; 9 bases agree with TRBD1. In germline, CDR1 is MNHNS, CDR2 SASEGT. The CDR3 runs to 15 residues. V lost 2 bases to trimming and J lost 5 bases; unmatched junction nucleotides: 7.

The chain links TRBV5-1 to TRBJ2-5; TRBD2 might be the D (6 bases). Between the trimmed V and J ends, which lost 4 bases and 5 bases, there was a span of 18 bases. Germline-derived CDR1 and CDR2 are SGHRS and YFSETQ. The CDR3 spans 15 residues. The chain's CDR3 is CASSTEWTIRETQYF. Written as DNA, the CDR3 is TGCGCCAGCAGCACGGAGTGGACTATTAGGGAGACCCAGTACTTC.

V usage is TRBV5-1 and J usage is TRBJ1-2, with D perhaps matching TRBD1 (6 bases). CDR1 SGHRS and CDR2 YFSETQ come from the germline V gene. V lost 2 bases and J 0 bases, leaving 14 bases between the germline ends. The CDR3 length is 16 residues. The CDR3 sequence is CASSLARTAANYGYTF. The CDR3 DNA reads as TGCGCCAGCAGCTTAGCCCGGACAGCAGCTAACTATGGCTACACCTTC. Full variable domain (remainder filled in from reference TRBV5-1 and TRBJ1-2): KAGVTQTPRYLIKTRGQQVTLSCSPISGHRSVSWYQQTPGQGLQFLFEYFSETQRNKGNFPGRFSGRQFSNSRSEMNVSTLELGDSALYLCASSLARTAANYGYTFGSGTRLTVV.

The chain recombines TRBV30 with TRBJ2-5, with TRBD2 matching over 12 bases. The CDR3 is made up of 15 amino acids. After removal of 4 bases from V and 4 bases from J, the junction contained 7 bases not matched to a gene. Germline V gene data show CDR1 as GTSNPN and CDR2 as SVGIG (reference sequence). In DNA, the CDR3 is TGTGCCTGGACTAGCGGGAGGGCCGTCCGAGAGACCCAGTACTTC. Its translation: CAWTSGRAVRETQYF.